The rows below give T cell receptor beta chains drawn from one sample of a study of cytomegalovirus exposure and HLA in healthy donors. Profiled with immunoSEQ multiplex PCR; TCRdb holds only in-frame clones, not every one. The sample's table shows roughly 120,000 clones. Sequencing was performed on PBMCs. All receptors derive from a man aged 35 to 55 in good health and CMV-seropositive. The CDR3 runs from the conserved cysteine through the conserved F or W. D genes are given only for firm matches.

TGTGCCAGCGGCTCTCTCCAACTTGTTCAGGGTGAGCAGTTCTTC	CASGSLQLVQGEQFF	-	TRBV27	TRBJ2-1
TGTGCCAGCAGCTTTAGTGACAGATATTCCTCACTGGGTGAAGCCCTCCACTTT	CASSFSDRYSSLGEALHF	-	TRBV5-6	TRBJ1-6
TGTGCCAGCAGCTTAGGGGGAGGCTCCTACGAGCAGTACTTC	CASSLGGGSYEQYF	-	TRBV7-3	TRBJ2-7
TGTGCCAGCAGTTTCACTCGACAGGGTGGTCGGGAGGGAAAGACCCAGTACTTC	CASSFTRQGGREGKTQYF	-	TRBV28	TRBJ2-5
TGTGCCAGTAGTATTTACTCGGGACAACTTAGCAATCAGCCCCAGCATTTT	CASSIYSGQLSNQPQHF	-	TRBV19	TRBJ1-5
TGTGCCAGCAGTGAGAGTGGGAGCTCCTACAATGAGCAGTTCTTC	CASSESGSSYNEQFF	-	TRBV2	TRBJ2-1
TGTGCCTGGAGTCATTACGGGACAGGGTCCTCTGGGGCCAACGTCCTGACTTTC	CAWSHYGTGSSGANVLTF	TRBD1	TRBV30	TRBJ2-6
TGCGCCAGCAGCCCTCGGGGGACCTCCTACAATGAGCAGTTCTTC	CASSPRGTSYNEQFF	-	TRBV10-1	TRBJ2-1
TGTGCCTGGAACACCGGCGGAGAGACCTACAATGAGCAGTTCTTC	CAWNTGGETYNEQFF	-	TRBV30	TRBJ2-1
TGTGCCAGCAGCCCGACGGGACAGGTCTACTACGAGCAGTACTTC	CASSPTGQVYYEQYF	TRBD1	TRBV11-2	TRBJ2-7
TGCGCCAGCAGCTCTGGAGGGGGACAGGGGATCAATGAGCAGTTCTTC	CASSSGGGQGINEQFF	TRBD1	TRBV5-1	TRBJ2-1
TGTGCCAGCAGCCAACCGGGACACCCTTACAATGAGCAGTTCTTC	CASSQPGHPYNEQFF	-	TRBV7-6	TRBJ2-1
TGTGCCAGCAGCGTAGTTAGCGGCCGGAGAGGCACAGATACGCAGTATTTT	CASSVVSGRRGTDTQYF	-	TRBV5-8	TRBJ2-3
TGTGCCAGCACGAAGGGCAGGGGCGAGCAGTACTTC	CASTKGRGEQYF	-	TRBV28	TRBJ2-7
TGTGCCAGCAGCATTCGACAGGGCGGTAATGAAAAACTGTTTTTT	CASSIRQGGNEKLFF	TRBD1	TRBV7-8	TRBJ1-4
TGCGCCAGCTCTCGGACAGGGACACGGGCTTTCTTT	CASSRTGTRAFF	TRBD1	TRBV23-1	TRBJ1-1
TGCGCCAGCAGCCAAACCGCAGTAAGGGCCAACGTCCTGACTTTC	CASSQTAVRANVLTF	-	TRBV4-3	TRBJ2-6
TGCAGCGTTGTTGGTGGGGGCAGTAGCAATGAGCAGTTCTTC	CSVVGGGSSNEQFF	-	TRBV29-1	TRBJ2-1
TGTGCCAGCAGCCCGGGGACTAGCGGGAGGGTGTACGAGCAGTACTTC	CASSPGTSGRVYEQYF	TRBD2	TRBV14	TRBJ2-7
TGTGCCAGCAGCCGCCAGGGGCCTTACAATGAGCAGTTCTTC	CASSRQGPYNEQFF	-	TRBV4-2	TRBJ2-1
TGTGCCAGCAGCCCGACAGATCTACTAGCCAAAAACATTCAGTACTTC	CASSPTDLLAKNIQYF	-	TRBV7-9	TRBJ2-4
TGTGCCAGCAGCTTACGTCGGGGCACCGGGGAGCTGTTTTTT	CASSLRRGTGELFF	-	TRBV11-2	TRBJ2-2
TGTGCCACCAGCAGCGGACAAGGAATGGGGTCCCAGTACTTC	CATSSGQGMGSQYF	-	TRBV15	TRBJ2-5
TGTGCCAGCTCACAGGGGTTAACCACCTTTTCTGAGCAGTTCTTC	CASSQGLTTFSEQFF	-	TRBV18	TRBJ2-1
TGTGCCAGCAGTAGGGGTTTTACCTACGAGCAGTACTTC	CASSRGFTYEQYF	-	TRBV25-1	TRBJ2-7
TGTGCCAGCAGGTGGTCAAAGAGGGGCAATCAGCCCCAGCATTTT	CASRWSKRGNQPQHF	-	TRBV21-1	TRBJ1-5
TGTGCCAGCAGCTTTGCGGGCCCAGATACGCAGTATTTT	CASSFAGPDTQYF	-	TRBV5-4	TRBJ2-3
TGTGCCAGCAGCCAAGATATTGGAAGCTTCGGGAATGGTAATGAGCAGTTCTTC	CASSQDIGSFGNGNEQFF	-	TRBV14	TRBJ2-1
TGTGCCATCAGTGGCGGACAGGAAGAGCCCGTAGGAGGGACCCAGTACTTC	CAISGGQEEPVGGTQYF	TRBD1	TRBV10-3	TRBJ2-5
TGTGCCACCAGAGTCGGGACTAGCGATTTGAATGAGCAGTTCTTC	CATRVGTSDLNEQFF	TRBD2	TRBV15	TRBJ2-1
TGTGCCAGCAGCTTGGTGAGGAACACTGAAGCTTTCTTT	CASSLVRNTEAFF	-	TRBV5-4	TRBJ1-1